This T cell receptor (beta chain) appears in the sequencing data of a study of blood T cells in healthy people across ages. Isolation recovered at least 6.5 million PBMCs from every sample. The authors extracted at least 5.5 micrograms of total RNA per sample. Using a J-beta primer mix together with a sample-barcoded 5' primer, a second PCR was run for about 7 to 12 cycles. Via MiXCR, TCRdb re-called the 5' RACE reads, giving one row per CDR3 protein. The sample includes about 780,000 distinct CDR3 sequences, approximately 59% of them seen just once. The germline CDR1 and CDR2 sequences are SGHTA and FQGNSA. This CDR3 region has 15 residues. Unmatched junction bases numbered 10, after V lost 4 bases and J lost 5 bases. There are a few counts of this clonotype.

This TCR came from a man aged 30 to 39 in good health. This chain links TRBV7-2 with TRBJ1-2, with TRBD1 matching over 7 bases. Sequencing input: blood. The CDR3 coding sequence is TGTGCCAGCAGCTATAGTGAAGGGGGCGGGTATGGCTACACCTTC. Translation: CASSYSEGGGYGYTF.